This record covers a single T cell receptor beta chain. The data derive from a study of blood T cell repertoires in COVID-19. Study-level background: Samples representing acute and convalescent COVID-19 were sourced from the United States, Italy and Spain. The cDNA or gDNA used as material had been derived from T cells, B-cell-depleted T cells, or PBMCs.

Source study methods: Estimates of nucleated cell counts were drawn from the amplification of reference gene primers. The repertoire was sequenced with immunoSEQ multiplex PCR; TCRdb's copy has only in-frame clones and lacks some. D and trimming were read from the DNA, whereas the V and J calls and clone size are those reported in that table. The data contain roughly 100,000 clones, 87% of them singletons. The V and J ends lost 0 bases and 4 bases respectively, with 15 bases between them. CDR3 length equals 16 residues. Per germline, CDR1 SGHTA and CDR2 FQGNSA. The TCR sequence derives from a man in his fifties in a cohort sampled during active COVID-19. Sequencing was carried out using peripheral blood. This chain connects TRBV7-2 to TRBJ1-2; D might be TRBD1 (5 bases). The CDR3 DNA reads TGTGCCAGCAGCTTAGCAGTTGTCGGGCAGGGCTATGGCTACACCTTC. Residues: CASSLAVVGQGYGYTF. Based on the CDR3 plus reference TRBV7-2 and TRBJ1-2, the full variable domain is GAGVSQSPSNKVTEKGKDVELRCDPISGHTALYWYRQSLGQGLEFLIYFQGNSAPDKSGLPSDRFSAERTGGSVSTLTIQRTQQEDSAVYLCASSLAVVGQGYGYTFGSGTRLTVV.